This TCR beta chain comes out of a study of T cell responses to AZD1222 COVID-19 vaccine (TCRdb year 2021). With regard to the full study: A total of 233 trial participants underwent TCR sequencing, of whom 200 to 220 received two doses of AZD1222 and approximately 25 received two doses of the MenACWY control vaccine. Trial participants were enrolled by age into 18-55, 56-69 and 70-plus year subgroups, with around 150, 28 and 57 TCR-sequenced participants respectively. Overall results and qualifications from the work: CD4 TCRs associated with the vaccine covered the entire spike protein, and the dominant responses were in regions 160-218 and 743-854. Nearly half of unique spike-specific TCRs reportedly recognized epitopes outside regions mutated in the B.1.351 and B.1.1.7 variants. Because no samples from the day 14 peak response were available, repertoires could be characterized only after the peak T cell response. Participants were mostly white British and included more females than males, and it was suggested by the authors that clonal diversity may have been underestimated. The 56-69-year group was small, and its depth increase did not reach significance, likely because of low power. Conclusions about previously exposed vaccinees were limited because only six AZD1222 recipients were SARS-CoV-2 seropositive at baseline. After two AZD1222 doses, both the breadth and the depth of spike-specific TCRs were significantly higher than at day 0 and than in MenACWY recipients.

Including cysteine and phenylalanine, the CDR3 has 16 amino acids. The sequence is cut down to CDR3 DNA, 48 bases in frame from base 1. CDR1 and CDR2 were assigned from the germline V gene as MGHRA and YSYEKL. From V the trimming removes 1 base and from J it removes 0 bases, while the gene matches leave 3 bases of the junction unaccounted for. The CDR3 regions of human TCRbeta chains were analyzed by immunosequencing. The authors' pipeline ran thus. TCRs in the repertoires were compared against a reference library of SARS-CoV-2-specific TCRs that had been generated with the MIRA antigen-specificity platform. Breadth was defined as the fraction of unique TCRs that were SARS-CoV-2-associated, and depth was defined as the fraction of total T cells that were SARS-CoV-2-associated. Using the MIRA data, each spike-specific TCR was mapped to the spike region that the TCR reacts to and placed in a CD4 or CD8 class. Log10-transformed breadth and depth values were compared by one-way ANOVA with Sidak's multiple comparisons tests. TCRdb took this table from immuneACCESS and kept in-frame rearrangements with V and J called. Such tables lack part of the clones; where checked against another copy, unresolved V genes explain under half of the gap, and the rest is unexplained. The V and J calls and clone size come from that table; D and trimming were worked out from the DNA. This sample gives approximately 160,000 clones in total; approximately 94% of them show up just once. The ten most abundant clones make up 5.1% of the sample.

What this sample's time point label stands for: about 28 days (+/-7) after the second vaccine dose. AZD1222 recipients given second doses at about 4 weeks or at about 12 weeks were pooled, since spike-specific TCR depth and breadth were not found to differ between the two schedules. Vaccinee samples were obtained from the UK trials COV001 and COV002, which included a single-blind randomized controlled phase 2/3 trial of AZD1222 (ChAdOx1 nCoV-19) in healthy adults. For TCRbeta chain sequencing, PBMC samples from trial participants were taken at day 0 and at day 28 after the second dose. Comments on this clone: Its recognized antigen is unknown. No base-level quality is on record; no much larger clone is a single base apart.

The chain is assembled from TRBV4-1 and TRBJ2-7, and TRBD2 aligns with 10 junction nucleotides. This sequence was found in an adult who received the AZD1222 COVID-19 vaccine. Sequencing used peripheral blood, obtained 28 days after the second AZD1222 dose. The CDR3 protein is CASSQGLAGYSYEQYF. The base sequence is TGCGCCAGCAGCCAAGGACTAGCGGGTTACTCCTACGAGCAGTACTTC.